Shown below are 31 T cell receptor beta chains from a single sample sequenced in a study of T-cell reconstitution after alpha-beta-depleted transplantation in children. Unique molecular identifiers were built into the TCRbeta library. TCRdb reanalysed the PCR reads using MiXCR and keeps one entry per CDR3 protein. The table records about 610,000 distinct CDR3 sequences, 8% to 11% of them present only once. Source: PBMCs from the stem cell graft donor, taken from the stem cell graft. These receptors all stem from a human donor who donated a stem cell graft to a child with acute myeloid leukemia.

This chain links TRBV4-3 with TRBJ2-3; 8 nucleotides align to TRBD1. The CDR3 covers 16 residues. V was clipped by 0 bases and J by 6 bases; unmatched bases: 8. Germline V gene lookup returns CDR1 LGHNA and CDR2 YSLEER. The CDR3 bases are TGCGCCAGCAGCCAAGATCTTTCCAGGGGGCCCGATACGCAGTATTTT. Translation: CASSQDLSRGPDTQYF.

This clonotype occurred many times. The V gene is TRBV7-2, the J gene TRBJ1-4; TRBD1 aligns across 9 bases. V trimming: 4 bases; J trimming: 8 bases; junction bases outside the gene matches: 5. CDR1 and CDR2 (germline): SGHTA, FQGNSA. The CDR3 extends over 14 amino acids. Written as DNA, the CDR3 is TGTGCCAGCAGCTCGAACAGGGGGCGGGAAAAACTGTTTTTT. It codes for CASSSNRGREKLFF.

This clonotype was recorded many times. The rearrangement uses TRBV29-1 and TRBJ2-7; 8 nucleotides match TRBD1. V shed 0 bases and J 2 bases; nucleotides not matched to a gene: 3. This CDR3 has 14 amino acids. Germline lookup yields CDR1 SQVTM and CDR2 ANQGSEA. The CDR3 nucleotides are TGCAGCGTTGAAGATGACAGGGGACCCTACGAGCAGTACTTC. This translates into CSVEDDRGPYEQYF.

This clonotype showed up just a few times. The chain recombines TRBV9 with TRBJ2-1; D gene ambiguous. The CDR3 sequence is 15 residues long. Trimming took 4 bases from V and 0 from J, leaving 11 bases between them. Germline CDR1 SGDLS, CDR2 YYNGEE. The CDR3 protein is CASSRTQSSYNEQFF. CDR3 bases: TGTGCCAGCAGCAGGACCCAGAGCTCCTACAATGAGCAGTTCTTC.

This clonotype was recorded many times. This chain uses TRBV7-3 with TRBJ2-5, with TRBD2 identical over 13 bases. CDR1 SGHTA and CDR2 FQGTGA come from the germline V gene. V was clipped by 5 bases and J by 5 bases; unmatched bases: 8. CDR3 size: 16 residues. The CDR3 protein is CASSPGLAGKMETQYF. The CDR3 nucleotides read TGTGCCAGCAGCCCGGGACTAGCGGGAAAGATGGAGACCCAGTACTTC.

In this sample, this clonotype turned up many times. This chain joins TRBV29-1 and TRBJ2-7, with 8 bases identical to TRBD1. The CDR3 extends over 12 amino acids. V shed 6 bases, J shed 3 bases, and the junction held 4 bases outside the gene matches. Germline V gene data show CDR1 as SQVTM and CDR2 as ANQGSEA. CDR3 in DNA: TGCAGCGTCCGTACAGGGGGCTACGAGCAGTACTTC. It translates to CSVRTGGYEQYF.

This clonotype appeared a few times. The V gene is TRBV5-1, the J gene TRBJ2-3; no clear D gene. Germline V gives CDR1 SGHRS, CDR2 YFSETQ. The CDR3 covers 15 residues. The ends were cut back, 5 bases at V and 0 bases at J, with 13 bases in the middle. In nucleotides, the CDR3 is TGCGCCAGCAGGGGCCAACGGCTTAGCACAGATACGCAGTATTTT. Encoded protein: CASRGQRLSTDTQYF.

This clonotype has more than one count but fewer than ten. In nucleotides, the CDR3 is TGCGCCAGCAGCCGCCAAGGTGTCGCCGATACGCAGTATTTT. Its translation is CASSRQGVADTQYF. The chain employs TRBV4-3 and TRBJ2-3; D uncertain. Trimming shortened V by 4 bases and J by 6 bases, and 14 bases separated the two germline ends. The CDR3 consists of 14 residues. Germline V CDR1 and CDR2: LGHNA, YSLEER.

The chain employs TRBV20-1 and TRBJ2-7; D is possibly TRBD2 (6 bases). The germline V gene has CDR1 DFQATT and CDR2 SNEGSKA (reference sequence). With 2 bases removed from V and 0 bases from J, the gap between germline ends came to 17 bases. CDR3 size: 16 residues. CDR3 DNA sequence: TGCAGTGCTAGAACAAGAGGGACTGACAGCTCCTACGAGCAGTACTTC. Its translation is CSARTRGTDSSYEQYF.

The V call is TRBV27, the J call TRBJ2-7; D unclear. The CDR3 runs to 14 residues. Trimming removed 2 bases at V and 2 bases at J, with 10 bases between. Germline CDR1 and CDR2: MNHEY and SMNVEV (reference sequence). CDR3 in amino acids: CASSLKGRPYEQYF. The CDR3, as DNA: TGTGCCAGCAGTTTAAAGGGCAGGCCCTACGAGCAGTACTTC.

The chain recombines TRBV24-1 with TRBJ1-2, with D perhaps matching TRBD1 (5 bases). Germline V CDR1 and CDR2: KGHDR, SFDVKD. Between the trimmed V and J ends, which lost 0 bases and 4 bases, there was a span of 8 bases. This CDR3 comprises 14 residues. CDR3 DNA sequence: TGTGCCACCAGTGATTTGAGGACAAGCTATGGCTACACCTTC. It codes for CATSDLRTSYGYTF.

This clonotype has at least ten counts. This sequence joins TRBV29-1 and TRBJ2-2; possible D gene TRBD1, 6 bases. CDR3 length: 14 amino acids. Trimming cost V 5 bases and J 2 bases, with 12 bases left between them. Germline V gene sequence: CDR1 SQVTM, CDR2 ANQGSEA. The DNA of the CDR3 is TGCAGCGTTAGCACAGGGAGAAACACCGGGGAGCTGTTTTTT. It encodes CSVSTGRNTGELFF.

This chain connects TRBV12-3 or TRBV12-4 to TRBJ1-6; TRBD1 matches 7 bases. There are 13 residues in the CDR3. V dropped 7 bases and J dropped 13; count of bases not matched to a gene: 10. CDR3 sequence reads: CASTTGQWDPLHF. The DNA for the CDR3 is TGTGCCAGCACCACGGGACAGTGGGATCCCCTCCACTTT.

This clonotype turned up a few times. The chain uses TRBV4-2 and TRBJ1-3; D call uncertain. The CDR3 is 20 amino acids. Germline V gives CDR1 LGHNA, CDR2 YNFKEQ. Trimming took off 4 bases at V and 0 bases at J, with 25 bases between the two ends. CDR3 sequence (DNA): TGTGCCAGCAGCCCGACCGGTAACTTCTGGGGTCAACGCTCTGGAAACACCATATATTTT. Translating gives CASSPTGNFWGQRSGNTIYF.

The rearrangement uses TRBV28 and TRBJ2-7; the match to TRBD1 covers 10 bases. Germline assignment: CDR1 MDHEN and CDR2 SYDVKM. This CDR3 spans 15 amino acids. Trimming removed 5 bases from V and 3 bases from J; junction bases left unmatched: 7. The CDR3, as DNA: TGTGCCAGCAGTGGACAGGGGGTAGGTGGCTACGAGCAGTACTTC. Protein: CASSGQGVGGYEQYF.

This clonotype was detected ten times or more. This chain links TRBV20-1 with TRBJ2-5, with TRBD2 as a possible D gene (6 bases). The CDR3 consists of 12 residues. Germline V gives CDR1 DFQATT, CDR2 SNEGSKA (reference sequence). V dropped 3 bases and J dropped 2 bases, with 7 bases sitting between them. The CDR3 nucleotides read TGCAGTGCTAGGGGGGGTCAAGAGACCCAGTACTTC. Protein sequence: CSARGGQETQYF.

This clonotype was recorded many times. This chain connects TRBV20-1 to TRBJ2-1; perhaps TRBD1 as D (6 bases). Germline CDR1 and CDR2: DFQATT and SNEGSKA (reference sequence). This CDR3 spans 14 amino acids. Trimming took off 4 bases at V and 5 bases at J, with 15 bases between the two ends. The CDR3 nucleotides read TGCAGTGCTAAGGGGGACAAGACCGACAATGAGCAGTTCTTC. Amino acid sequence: CSAKGDKTDNEQFF.

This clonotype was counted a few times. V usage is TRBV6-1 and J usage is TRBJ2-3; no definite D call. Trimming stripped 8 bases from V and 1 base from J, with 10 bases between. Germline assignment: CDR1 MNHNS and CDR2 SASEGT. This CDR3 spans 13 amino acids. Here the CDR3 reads CASEYPGTDTQYF. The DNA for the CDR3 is TGTGCCAGCGAGTACCCGGGCACAGATACGCAGTATTTT.

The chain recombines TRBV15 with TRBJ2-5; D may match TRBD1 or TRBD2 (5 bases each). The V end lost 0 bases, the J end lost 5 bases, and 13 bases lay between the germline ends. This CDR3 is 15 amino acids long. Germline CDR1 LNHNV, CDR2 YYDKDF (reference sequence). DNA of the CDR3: TGTGCCACCAGCAGAGAGGGGACCGGTCGGGAGACCCAGTACTTC. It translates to CATSREGTGRETQYF.

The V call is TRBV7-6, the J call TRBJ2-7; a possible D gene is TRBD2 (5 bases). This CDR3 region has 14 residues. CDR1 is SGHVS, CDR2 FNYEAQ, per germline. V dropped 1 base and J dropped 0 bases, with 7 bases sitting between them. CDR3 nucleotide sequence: TGTGCCAGCAGCTTAGGGACTTTCTCCTACGAGCAGTACTTC. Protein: CASSLGTFSYEQYF.

The CDR3: CSPSTSGRPEQYF. The CDR3 DNA is TGCAGTCCGTCGACTAGCGGGAGGCCAGAGCAGTACTTC. The V and J genes are TRBV20-1 and TRBJ2-7; TRBD2 matches 13 bases. Trimming took 8 bases from V and 7 from J; bases not matched to a gene: 8. CDR3 length: 13 residues. Germline V CDR1 and CDR2: DFQATT, SNEGSKA (reference sequence).

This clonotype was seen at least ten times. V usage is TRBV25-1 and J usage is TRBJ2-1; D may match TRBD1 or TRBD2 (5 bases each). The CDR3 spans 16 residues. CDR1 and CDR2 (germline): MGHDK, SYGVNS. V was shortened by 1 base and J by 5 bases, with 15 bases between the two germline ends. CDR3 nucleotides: TGTGCCAGCAGTGAATCATGGGACCCCGAGGACAATGAGCAGTTCTTC. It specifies CASSESWDPEDNEQFF. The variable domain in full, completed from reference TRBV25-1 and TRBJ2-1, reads EADIYQTPRYLVIGTGKKITLECSQTMGHDKMYWYQQDPGMELHLIHYSYGVNSTEKGDLSSESTVSRIRTEHFPLTLESARPSHTSQYLCASSESWDPEDNEQFFGPGTRLTVL.

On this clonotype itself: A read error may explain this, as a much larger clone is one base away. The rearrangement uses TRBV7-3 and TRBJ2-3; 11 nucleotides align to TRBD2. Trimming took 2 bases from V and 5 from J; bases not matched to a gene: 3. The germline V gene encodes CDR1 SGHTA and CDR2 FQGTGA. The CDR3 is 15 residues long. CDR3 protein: CASSLLAGGGDTQYF. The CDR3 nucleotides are TGTGCCAGCAGCTTACTAGCGGGAGGTGGAGATACGCAGTATTTT.

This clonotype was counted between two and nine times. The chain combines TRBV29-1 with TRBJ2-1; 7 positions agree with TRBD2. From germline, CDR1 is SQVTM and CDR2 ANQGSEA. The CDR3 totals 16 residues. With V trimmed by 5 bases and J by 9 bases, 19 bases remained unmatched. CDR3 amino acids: CSVNRPSGTGGIEQFF. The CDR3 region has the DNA TGCAGCGTTAACCGGCCCTCCGGGACCGGGGGGATTGAGCAGTTCTTC.

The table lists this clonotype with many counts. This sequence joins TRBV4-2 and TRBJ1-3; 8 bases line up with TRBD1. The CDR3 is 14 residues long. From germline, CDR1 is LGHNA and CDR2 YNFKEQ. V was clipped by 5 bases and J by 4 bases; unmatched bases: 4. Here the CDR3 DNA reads TGTGCCAGCAGCTCACGGACAGGGGGAAACACCATATATTTT. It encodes CASSSRTGGNTIYF.

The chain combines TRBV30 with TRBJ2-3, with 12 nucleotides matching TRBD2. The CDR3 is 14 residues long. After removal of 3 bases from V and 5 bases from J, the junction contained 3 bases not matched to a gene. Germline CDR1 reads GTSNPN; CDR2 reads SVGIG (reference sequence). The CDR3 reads CAWRRGLAGDTQYF. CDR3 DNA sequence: TGTGCCTGGAGACGGGGACTAGCGGGAGATACGCAGTATTTT.

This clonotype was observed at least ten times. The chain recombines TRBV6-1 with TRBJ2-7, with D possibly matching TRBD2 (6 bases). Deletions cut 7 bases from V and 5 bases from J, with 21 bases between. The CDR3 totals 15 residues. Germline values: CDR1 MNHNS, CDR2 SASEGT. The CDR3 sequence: CASKWVRGSFHEQYF. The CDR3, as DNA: TGTGCCAGCAAATGGGTACGGGGGAGTTTCCACGAGCAGTACTTC.

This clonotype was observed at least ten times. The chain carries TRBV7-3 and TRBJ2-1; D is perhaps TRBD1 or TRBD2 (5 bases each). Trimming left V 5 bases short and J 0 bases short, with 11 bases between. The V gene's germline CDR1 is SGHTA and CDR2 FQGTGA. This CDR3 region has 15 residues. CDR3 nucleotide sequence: TGTGCCAGCAGCCCCGACAGCGGCTCCTACAATGAGCAGTTCTTC. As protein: CASSPDSGSYNEQFF.

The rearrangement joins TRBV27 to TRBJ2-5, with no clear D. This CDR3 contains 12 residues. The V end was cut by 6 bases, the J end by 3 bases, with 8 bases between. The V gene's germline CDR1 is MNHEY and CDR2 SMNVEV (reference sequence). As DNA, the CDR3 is TGTGCCAGCAGAGCCCCCGAAGAGACCCAGTACTTC. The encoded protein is CASRAPEETQYF.

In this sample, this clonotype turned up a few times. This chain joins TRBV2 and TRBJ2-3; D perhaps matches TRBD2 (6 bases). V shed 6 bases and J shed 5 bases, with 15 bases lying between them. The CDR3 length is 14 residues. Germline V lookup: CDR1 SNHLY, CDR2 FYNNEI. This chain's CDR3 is CASRAGGIQDTQYF. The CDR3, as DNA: TGTGCCAGCAGAGCGGGCGGGATCCAAGATACGCAGTATTTT. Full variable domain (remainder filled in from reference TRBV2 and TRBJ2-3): EPEVTQTPSHQVTQMGQEVILRCVPISNHLYFYWYRQILGQKVEFLVSFYNNEISEKSEIFDDQFSVERPDGSNFTLKIRSTKLEDSAMYFCASRAGGIQDTQYFGPGTRLTVL.

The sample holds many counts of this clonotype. CDR3 loop: CASSFLDGGEQFF. CDR3 DNA sequence: TGTGCCAGCAGCTTTCTGGACGGGGGTGAGCAGTTCTTC. The V call is TRBV11-2, the J call TRBJ2-1; possible D gene TRBD2, 6 bases. The CDR3 contains 13 residues. Germline V lookup: CDR1 SGHAT, CDR2 FQNNGV. Trimming pared 3 bases from V and 9 bases from J, leaving 12 bases between.